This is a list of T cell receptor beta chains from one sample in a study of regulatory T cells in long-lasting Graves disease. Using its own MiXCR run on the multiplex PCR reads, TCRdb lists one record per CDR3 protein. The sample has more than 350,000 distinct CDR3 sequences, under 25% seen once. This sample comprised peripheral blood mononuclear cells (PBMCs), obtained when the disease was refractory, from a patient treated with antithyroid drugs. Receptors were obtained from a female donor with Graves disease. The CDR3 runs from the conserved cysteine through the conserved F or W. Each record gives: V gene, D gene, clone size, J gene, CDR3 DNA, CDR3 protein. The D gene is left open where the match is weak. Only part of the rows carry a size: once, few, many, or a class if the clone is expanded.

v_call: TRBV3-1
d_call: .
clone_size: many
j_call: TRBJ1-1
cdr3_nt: TGTGCCAGCAGCCAAGGAGGCACTGAAGCTTTCTTT
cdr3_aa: CASSQGGTEAFF

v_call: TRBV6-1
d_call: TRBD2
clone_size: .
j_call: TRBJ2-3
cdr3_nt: TGTGCCAGCAGCCCGGGACTAGCGGGAGTCGCAGATACGCAGTATTTT
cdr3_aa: CASSPGLAGVADTQYF

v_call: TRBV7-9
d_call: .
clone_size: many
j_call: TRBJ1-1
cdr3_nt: TGTGCCAGCATGATTTTGGACACTGAAGCTTTCTTT
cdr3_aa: CASMILDTEAFF

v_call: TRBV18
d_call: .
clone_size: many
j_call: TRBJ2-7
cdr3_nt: TGTGCCAGCTCCGACCAGGTCTCCTACGAGCAGTACTTC
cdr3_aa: CASSDQVSYEQYF

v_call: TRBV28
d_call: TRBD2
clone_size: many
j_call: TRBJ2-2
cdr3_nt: TGTGCCAGCAGTTTGCTAGGGAGGGCGAACACCGGGGAGCTGTTTTTT
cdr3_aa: CASSLLGRANTGELFF

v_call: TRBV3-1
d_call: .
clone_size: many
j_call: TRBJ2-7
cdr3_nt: TGTGCCAGCAGCCAAGATCTCCTAGCCTCCGAGCAGTACTTC
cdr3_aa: CASSQDLLASEQYF

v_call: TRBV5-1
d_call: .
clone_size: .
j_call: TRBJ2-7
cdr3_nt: TGCGCCAGCAGCCTACAGTCTCGCCAGAACTCCTACGAGCAGTACTTC
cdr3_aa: CASSLQSRQNSYEQYF

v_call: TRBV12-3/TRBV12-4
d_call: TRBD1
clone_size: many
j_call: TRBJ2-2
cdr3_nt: TGTGCCAGCGGGCGGACAGGCTCGAACACCGGGGAGCTGTTTTTT
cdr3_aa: CASGRTGSNTGELFF

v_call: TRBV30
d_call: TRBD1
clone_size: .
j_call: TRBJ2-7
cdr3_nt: TGTGCCTGGAGTGTAGGGACAGGGGTCCACGAGCAGTACTTC
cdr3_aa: CAWSVGTGVHEQYF

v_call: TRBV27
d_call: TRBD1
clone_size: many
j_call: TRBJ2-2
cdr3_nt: TGTGCCAGCGGACAGGGACTGAACACCGGGGAGCTGTTTTTT
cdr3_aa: CASGQGLNTGELFF

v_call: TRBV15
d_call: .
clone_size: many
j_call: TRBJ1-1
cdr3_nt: TGTGCCACCAGCAGAGATTTTAGCGTTGACACTGAAGCTTTCTTT
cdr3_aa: CATSRDFSVDTEAFF

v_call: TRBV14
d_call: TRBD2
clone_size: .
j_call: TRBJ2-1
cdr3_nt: TGTGCCAGCAGCCAAGGGACTAGCTCCTACAATGAGCAGTTCTTC
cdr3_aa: CASSQGTSSYNEQFF

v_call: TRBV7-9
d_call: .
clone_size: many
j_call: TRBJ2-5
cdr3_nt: TGTGCCAGCAGCCTAACACAAGAAGAGACCCAGTACTTC
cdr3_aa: CASSLTQEETQYF

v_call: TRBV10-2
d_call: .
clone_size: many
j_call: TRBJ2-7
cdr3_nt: TGCGCCAGCAGAGGGACATCATCCTACGAGCAGTACTTC
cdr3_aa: CASRGTSSYEQYF

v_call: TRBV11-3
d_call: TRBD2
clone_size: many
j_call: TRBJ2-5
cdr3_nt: TGTGCCAGCAGCTTAGGGTCGGCTAGCGGCCAAGAGACCCAGTACTTC
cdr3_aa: CASSLGSASGQETQYF

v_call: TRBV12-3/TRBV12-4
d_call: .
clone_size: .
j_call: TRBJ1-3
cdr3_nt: TGTGCCAGCAACGGGATATTCTCTGGAAACACCATATATTTT
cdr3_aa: CASNGIFSGNTIYF

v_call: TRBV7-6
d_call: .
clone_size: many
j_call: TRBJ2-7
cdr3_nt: TGTGCCAGCAGCTTATTTAGGGATGGCGAGCAGTACTTC
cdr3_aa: CASSLFRDGEQYF

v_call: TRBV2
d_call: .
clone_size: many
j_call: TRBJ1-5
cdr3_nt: TGTGCCAGCAGTCCGGAATTGTTGAGCAATCAGCCCCAGCATTTT
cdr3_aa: CASSPELLSNQPQHF

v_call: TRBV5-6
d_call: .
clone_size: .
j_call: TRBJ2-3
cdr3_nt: TGTGCCAGCAGCTTCACGGGAGTAGGCACAGATACGCAGTATTTT
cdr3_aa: CASSFTGVGTDTQYF

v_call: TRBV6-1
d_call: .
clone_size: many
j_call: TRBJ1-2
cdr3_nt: TGTGCCAGCAGTGAATCGCGGGGGATGTTCTTCGGCTACACCTTC
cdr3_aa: CASSESRGMFFGYTF

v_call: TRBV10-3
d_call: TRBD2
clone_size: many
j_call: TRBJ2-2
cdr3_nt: TGTGCCACTGCCCTAGCGGAGAGGGGCACCGGGGAGCTGTTTTTT
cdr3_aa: CATALAERGTGELFF

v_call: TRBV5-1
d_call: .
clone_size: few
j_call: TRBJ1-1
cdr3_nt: TGCGCCAGCAGCTTGGGATACAGGGAGACTGAAGCTTTCTTT
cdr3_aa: CASSLGYRETEAFF

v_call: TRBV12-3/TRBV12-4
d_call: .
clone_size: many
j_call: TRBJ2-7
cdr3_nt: TGTGCCAGCAGTTACAGGACCTACGAGCAGTACTTC
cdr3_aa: CASSYRTYEQYF

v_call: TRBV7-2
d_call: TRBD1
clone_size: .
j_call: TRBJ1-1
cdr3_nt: TGTGCCAGCAGCTTAGGGGGACAGGGACGAGCTTTCTTT
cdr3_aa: CASSLGGQGRAFF

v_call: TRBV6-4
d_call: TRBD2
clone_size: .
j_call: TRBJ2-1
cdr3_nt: TGTGCCAGCGCGCGGGAGGGCCCGGGGGAGCAGTTCTTC
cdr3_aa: CASAREGPGEQFF

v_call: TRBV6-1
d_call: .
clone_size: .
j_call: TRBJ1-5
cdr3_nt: TGTGCCAGCAGTGAAAGGGGGGGGGCCGGCAATCAGCCCCAGCATTTT
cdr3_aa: CASSERGGAGNQPQHF

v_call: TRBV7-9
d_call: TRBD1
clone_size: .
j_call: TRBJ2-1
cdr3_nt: TGTGCCAGCGTACAGGGGGCCGACAATGAGCAGTTCTTC
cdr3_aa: CASVQGADNEQFF

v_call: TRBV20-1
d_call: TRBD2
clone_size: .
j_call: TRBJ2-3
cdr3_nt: TGCAGTGCTAGATCCAGCGGGAGGACAGATACGCAGTATTTT
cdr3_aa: CSARSSGRTDTQYF